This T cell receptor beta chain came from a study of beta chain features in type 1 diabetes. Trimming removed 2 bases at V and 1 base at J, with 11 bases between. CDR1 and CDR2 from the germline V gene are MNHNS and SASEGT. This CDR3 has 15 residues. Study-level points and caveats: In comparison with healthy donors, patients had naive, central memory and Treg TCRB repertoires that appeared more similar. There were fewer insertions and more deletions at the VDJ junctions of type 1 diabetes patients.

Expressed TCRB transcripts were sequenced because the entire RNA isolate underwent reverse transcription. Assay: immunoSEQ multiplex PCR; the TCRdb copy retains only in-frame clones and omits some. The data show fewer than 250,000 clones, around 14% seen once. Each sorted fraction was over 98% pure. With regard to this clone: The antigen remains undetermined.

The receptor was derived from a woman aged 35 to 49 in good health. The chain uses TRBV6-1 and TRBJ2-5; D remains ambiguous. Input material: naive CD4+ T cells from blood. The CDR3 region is CASSEQARSQETQYF. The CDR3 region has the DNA TGTGCCAGCAGTGAACAGGCCAGGTCCCAAGAGACCCAGTACTTC.